This is a list of T cell receptor beta chains from one sample in a study of T cell repertoires in cytomegalovirus infection. TCRdb reprocessed the reads with MiXCR, giving one entry per CDR3 protein. In the table there are around 530,000 distinct CDR3 sequences, more than 15% of which are singletons. Material for sequencing was CD8+ T cells from PBMCs. The receptor source for this set is a human donor in good health (CMV status not recorded). Some clones in this sample may be carry-over from other donors' samples. The CDR3 runs from the conserved cysteine through the conserved F or W. A D gene is named only where the DNA matches it firmly. Only some rows state a clone size, as once, few, many or a class for expanded clones.

clone size	CDR3 length	V gene	D gene	J gene	CDR3 DNA	CDR3 protein
NA	13	TRBV20-1	TRBD2	TRBJ2-7	TGCAGTGCTAGAGGGCGGGAGTGGTACGAGCAGTACTTC	CSARGREWYEQYF
NA	13	TRBV6-4	NA	TRBJ1-1	TGTGCCAGCAGTGACTCATTGAACACTGAAGCTTTCTTT	CASSDSLNTEAFF
NA	12	TRBV2	TRBD1	TRBJ2-1	TGTGCCAGAATGGGACAGCACAATGAGCAGTTCTTC	CARMGQHNEQFF
many	12	TRBV28	NA	TRBJ1-1	TGTGCCAGCAGTTTATACCCGGCTGAAGCTTTCTTT	CASSLYPAEAFF
NA	15	TRBV9	NA	TRBJ1-5	TGTGCCAGCAGCGTAGAGGGGGACGTCAATCAGCCCCAGCATTTT	CASSVEGDVNQPQHF
NA	17	TRBV12-3/TRBV12-4	TRBD2	TRBJ2-1	TGTGCCAACACCACCCTCTCTCCAGCGGGGATCTACAATGAGCAGTTCTTC	CANTTLSPAGIYNEQFF
few	14	TRBV5-6	TRBD1	TRBJ1-5	TGTGCCAGCAGCTTGGGGACAGGTCATCAGCCCCAGCATTTT	CASSLGTGHQPQHF
NA	16	TRBV7-3	TRBD2	TRBJ2-1	TGTGCCAGCACGCGACTGGCGGGAGACTCCTACAATGAGCAGTTCTTC	CASTRLAGDSYNEQFF
many	17	TRBV5-5	NA	TRBJ2-4	TGTGCCAGCAGACCGCGGTCTTATGTTACGGCCAAAAACATTCAGTACTTC	CASRPRSYVTAKNIQYF
many	14	TRBV27	TRBD1	TRBJ2-7	TGTGCCAGCAGTTCCCGGGACAGGGCCCACGAGCAGTACTTC	CASSSRDRAHEQYF
many	11	TRBV28	NA	TRBJ2-3	TGTGCCAGCAGCTTCACCGATACGCAGTATTTT	CASSFTDTQYF
many	16	TRBV7-8	TRBD2	TRBJ2-3	TGTGCCAGCAGCTTACGGACTAGCGGAGGCACAGATACGCAGTATTTT	CASSLRTSGGTDTQYF
NA	16	TRBV3-1	NA	TRBJ2-2	TGTGCCAGCAGCCAAGATTTCCCATTGAACACCGGGGAGCTGTTTTTT	CASSQDFPLNTGELFF
NA	15	TRBV7-9	NA	TRBJ2-1	TGTGCCAGCAGCTTCCCCGTGACTAACTACAATGAGCAGTTCTTC	CASSFPVTNYNEQFF
NA	18	TRBV19	TRBD2	TRBJ2-1	TGTGCCAGTAGTAGATATCTGGGAGCGGGAGGGTGTTACAATGAGCAGTTCTTC	CASSRYLGAGGCYNEQFF
many	18	TRBV7-9	TRBD2	TRBJ2-3	TGTGCCAGCAGCCTCCCGGCGTCCAGCGGGACTAACACAGATACGCAGTATTTT	CASSLPASSGTNTDTQYF